The 19 T cell receptor beta chains below come from one sample, sequenced in a study of T cells in localized non-small cell lung cancer (dated by TCRdb to about 2020). Library generation was performed with the immunoSEQ multiplex PCR assay. The table comes from immuneACCESS by way of TCRdb, which keeps in-frame sequences with V and J called. Part of the clones is missing from these tables; in studies checked, under half for an unresolved V gene and the rest for unknown reasons. A total of some 6,300 clones appear in this sample, 40% to 45% of them only once. The ten biggest clones cover less than 10% of the sample. Here the sequenced sample was lung tumor tissue, taken before any cancer treatment. These receptor sequences come from a woman between 35 and 70 years old with stage II squamous cell lung carcinoma.

In this sample, this clone turned up a few times. This sequence joins TRBV14 and TRBJ1-3; no clear D gene. Germline CDR1 SGHDN, CDR2 FVKESK. V gave up 4 bases and J gave up 2 bases, with 9 bases separating them. The CDR3 has 14 residues. CDR3 nucleotides: TGTGCCAGCAGCCCCCTCGGGGCTGGAAACACCATATATTTT. It codes for CASSPLGAGNTIYF.

This clone appeared a few times. The chain carries TRBV14 and TRBJ2-7; possible D gene TRBD2, 6 bases. CDR1 SGHDN and CDR2 FVKESK come from the germline V gene. The V end lost 4 bases, the J end lost 2 bases, and 12 bases lay between the germline ends. This CDR3 spans 14 amino acids. The CDR3 spells CASSLSGVTYEQYF. In DNA form, the CDR3 reads TGTGCCAGCAGCCTTAGCGGAGTAACCTACGAGCAGTACTTC.

The rearrangement links TRBV11-3 to TRBJ1-4; 9 bases fit TRBD1. V was clipped by 3 bases and J by 8 bases; unmatched bases: 10. The CDR3 contains 16 residues. Germline CDR1 is SGHNT and CDR2 is YENEEA. In nucleotides, the CDR3 is TGTGCCAGCAGCTTGGACTCCGGGACAGGGAGGGAAAAACTGTTTTTT. Residues: CASSLDSGTGREKLFF.

This sequence joins TRBV11-3 and TRBJ2-1; TRBD1 agrees at 11 bases. This CDR3 region has 16 residues. CDR1 is SGHNT, CDR2 YENEEA, per germline. Losses at the gene ends were 0 bases for V and 7 bases for J; bases not matched to a gene: 5. The CDR3, as DNA: TGTGCCAGCAGCTTAGAATCCGGGACAGGGGGAAATGAGCAGTTCTTC. This gives the protein CASSLESGTGGNEQFF.

By frequency in the sample, this clone is medium-sized (0.01 to 0.1%). The V gene is TRBV11-3, the J gene TRBJ2-1; no reliable D call. V was pared by 2 bases and J by 3 bases, with 8 bases between. Germline CDR1 SGHNT, CDR2 YENEEA. This CDR3 comprises 14 residues. CDR3 in DNA: TGTGCCAGCAGCTTAAACAGACTCTACAATGAGCAGTTCTTC. Translated, it gives CASSLNRLYNEQFF.

CDR3 residues: CASSATNDLRDRGQEAFF. CDR3 in DNA: TGTGCCAGCAGCGCTACGAATGATCTCCGGGACAGGGGCCAAGAAGCTTTCTTT. The genes are TRBV11-3 and TRBJ1-1, with 10 bases that match TRBD1. Germline CDR1 is SGHNT and CDR2 is YENEEA. V lost 5 bases and J lost 8; bases outside the gene matches: 20. There are 18 residues in the CDR3.

V and J are TRBV19 and TRBJ2-7; D is unresolved. CDR1 is LNHDA and CDR2 is SQIVND in the germline V gene (reference sequence). The CDR3 has 15 residues. V gave up 0 bases and J gave up 0 bases, with 9 bases separating them. The CDR3 is CASSIELAASYEQYF. In DNA form, the CDR3 reads TGTGCCAGTAGTATAGAGTTGGCGGCCTCCTACGAGCAGTACTTC.

This rearrangement joins TRBV11-3 to TRBJ2-1; D perhaps matches TRBD1 (5 bases). V lost 5 bases, J lost 4 bases, and 15 bases lay in between. Germline values: CDR1 SGHNT, CDR2 YENEEA. The CDR3 contains 15 residues. The CDR3 loop is CASSPPLTGYNEQFF. The CDR3 bases are TGTGCCAGCAGCCCTCCTCTCACAGGTTACAATGAGCAGTTCTTC.

The chain recombines TRBV29-1 with TRBJ1-3, with a possible D match to TRBD1 (6 bases). Looked up from germline, CDR1 is SQVTM and CDR2 is ANQGSEA. Trimming pared 3 bases from V and 3 bases from J, leaving 6 bases between. This CDR3 is 12 amino acids long. The CDR3: CSVDRGGNTIYF. In DNA form, the CDR3 reads TGCAGCGTTGACAGGGGTGGAAACACCATATATTTT.

The CDR3 region has the DNA TGTGCCAGCAGTGAATCCAGAGGACTCCCGGTAAACACAGATACGCAGTATTTT. Amino acids: CASSESRGLPVNTDTQYF. The chain couples TRBV25-1 to TRBJ2-3; D might be TRBD2 (5 bases). With 1 base removed from V and 2 bases from J, the gap between germline ends came to 19 bases. The CDR3 extends over 18 amino acids. Germline V gene lookup returns CDR1 MGHDK and CDR2 SYGVNS.

This clone was seen a few times. The chain uses TRBV4-2 and TRBJ2-6; 12 bases line up with TRBD2. Germline loops: CDR1 LGHNA, CDR2 YNFKEQ. This CDR3 contains 21 residues. The J segment lost 0 bases and the V segment lost 0 bases, leaving 9 bases of the junction unmatched. The CDR3 DNA reads as TGTGCCAGCAGCCAAGAGGTCCTAGCGGGAGGGAGACGCTCTGGGGCCAACGTCCTGACTTTC. Protein product: CASSQEVLAGGRRSGANVLTF.

The genes are TRBV10-2 and TRBJ1-2; tentatively, D is TRBD1 (6 bases). V lost 3 bases and J 4 bases, leaving 9 bases between the germline ends. Germline CDR1 reads WSHSY; CDR2 reads SAAADI. The length of the CDR3 is 13 residues. DNA for the CDR3: TGCGCCAGCAGTGATGGACAGTTCTATGGCTACACCTTC. Its translation is CASSDGQFYGYTF.

This clone was counted a few times. The chain carries TRBV19 and TRBJ1-2; a possible D gene is TRBD1 (6 bases). The CDR3 is 13 residues long. V was cut by 6 bases and J by 3 bases, with 11 bases left in between. CDR1 and CDR2 from the germline V gene are LNHDA and SQIVND (reference sequence). Written as DNA, the CDR3 is TGTGCCAGTAGCCCACAGGGTTACTATGGCTACACCTTC. Protein sequence: CASSPQGYYGYTF.

This clone has just a few counts. The chain joins TRBV11-3 to TRBJ1-2, with a tentative D call TRBD1 (6 bases). The CDR3 is 14 residues long. Germline CDR1 is SGHNT and CDR2 is YENEEA. V gave up 4 bases and J gave up 3 bases, with 12 bases separating them. The CDR3 DNA is TGTGCCAGCAGCTCCTCAACAGGGTACTATGGCTACACCTTC. This translates into CASSSSTGYYGYTF.

This clone was counted a few times. This chain connects TRBV9 to TRBJ2-4; possibly TRBD1 for D (6 bases). From germline, CDR1 is SGDLS and CDR2 YYNGEE. Trimming cost V 3 bases and J 1 base, with 8 bases left between them. There are 14 residues in the CDR3. This CDR3 is CASSGTGAKNIQYF. CDR3 DNA sequence: TGTGCCAGCAGCGGTACAGGGGCCAAAAACATTCAGTACTTC.

The chain couples TRBV19 to TRBJ2-2; weak D call: TRBD2 (5 bases). V lost 4 bases to trimming and J lost 0 bases, with 15 bases between them. Germline values: CDR1 LNHDA, CDR2 SQIVND (reference sequence). This CDR3 spans 17 amino acids. The CDR3 loop is CASSTFARTANTGELFF. DNA for the CDR3: TGTGCCAGTAGTACATTTGCTCGGACTGCGAACACCGGGGAGCTGTTTTTT.

The chain links TRBV30 to TRBJ1-2; TRBD1 is a possible D gene (5 bases). CDR1 is GTSNPN, CDR2 SVGIG, per germline (reference sequence). CDR3 size: 12 residues. The V gene lost 7 bases and the J gene lost 5 bases, with 14 bases spanning the gap. CDR3 protein: CASGGIGYGYTF. CDR3 nucleotides: TGTGCCTCTGGGGGGATTGGATATGGCTACACCTTC.

The chain is built from TRBV6-8 and TRBJ1-3; 7 bases are a match to TRBD1. The V segment lost 5 bases and the J segment 1 base; nucleotides outside the gene matches: 2. There are 14 residues in the CDR3. In germline, CDR1 is MNHGY, CDR2 SAAAGT. The CDR3 region has the DNA TGTGCCAGCAGTCAACAGGGGTCTGGAAACACCATATATTTT. It codes for CASSQQGSGNTIYF.

The J gene is TRBJ1-6, the V gene TRBV6-8; the D gene is possibly TRBD1 (5 bases). The V end lost 7 bases, the J end lost 7 bases, and 8 bases lay between the germline ends. The CDR3 contains 12 residues. Germline values: CDR1 MNHGY, CDR2 SAAAGT. The DNA of the CDR3 is TGTGCCAGCAACCCAGGGAATTCACCCCTCCACTTT. The encoded protein is CASNPGNSPLHF.